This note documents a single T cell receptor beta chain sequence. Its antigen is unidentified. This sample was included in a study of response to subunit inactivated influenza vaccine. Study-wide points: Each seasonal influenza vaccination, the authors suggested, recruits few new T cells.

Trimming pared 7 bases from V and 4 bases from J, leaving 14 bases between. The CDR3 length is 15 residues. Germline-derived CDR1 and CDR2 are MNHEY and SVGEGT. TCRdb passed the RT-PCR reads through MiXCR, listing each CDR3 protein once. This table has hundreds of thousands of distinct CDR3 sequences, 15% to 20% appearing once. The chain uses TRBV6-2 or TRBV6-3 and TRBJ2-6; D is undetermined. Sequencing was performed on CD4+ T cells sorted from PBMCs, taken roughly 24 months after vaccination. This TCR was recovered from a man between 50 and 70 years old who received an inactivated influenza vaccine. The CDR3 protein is CASTLELAGANVLTF. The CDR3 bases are TGTGCCAGCACCTTGGAACTGGCAGGGGCCAACGTCCTGACTTTC.